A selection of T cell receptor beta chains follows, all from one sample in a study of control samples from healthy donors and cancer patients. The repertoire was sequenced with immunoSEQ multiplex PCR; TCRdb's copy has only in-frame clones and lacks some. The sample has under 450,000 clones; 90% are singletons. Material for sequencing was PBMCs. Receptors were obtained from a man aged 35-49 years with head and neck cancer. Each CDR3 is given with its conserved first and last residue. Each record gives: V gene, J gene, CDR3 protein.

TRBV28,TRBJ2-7,CASSQRAPWEQYF
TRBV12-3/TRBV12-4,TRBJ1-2,CASSRDTNYGYTF
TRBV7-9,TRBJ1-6,CASSLMADYNSPLHF
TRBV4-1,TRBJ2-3,CASSQILSTDTQYF
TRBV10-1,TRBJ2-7,CASSRHISYEQYF
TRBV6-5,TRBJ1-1,CASMVRLNTEAFF
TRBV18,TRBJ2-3,CASSRTSGGLTDTQYF
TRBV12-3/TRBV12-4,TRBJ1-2,CASSPTGSYGYTF
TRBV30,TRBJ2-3,CAWDPSGPTDTQYF
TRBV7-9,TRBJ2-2,CASSLLPKNTGELFF
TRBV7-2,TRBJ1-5,CASSQGQGPNQPQHF
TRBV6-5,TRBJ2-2,CASKVRPTSGELFF